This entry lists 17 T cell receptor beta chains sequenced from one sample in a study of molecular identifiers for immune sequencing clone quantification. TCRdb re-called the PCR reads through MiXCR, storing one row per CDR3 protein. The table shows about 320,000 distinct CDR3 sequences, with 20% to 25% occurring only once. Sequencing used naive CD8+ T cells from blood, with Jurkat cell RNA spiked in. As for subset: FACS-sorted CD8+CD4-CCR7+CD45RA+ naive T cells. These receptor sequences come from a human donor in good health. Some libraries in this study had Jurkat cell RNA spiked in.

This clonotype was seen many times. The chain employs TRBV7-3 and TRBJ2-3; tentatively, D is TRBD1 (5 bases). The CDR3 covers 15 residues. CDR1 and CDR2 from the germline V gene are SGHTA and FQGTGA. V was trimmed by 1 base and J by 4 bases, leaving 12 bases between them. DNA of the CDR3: TGTGCCAGCAGCTTAATGGGCAGGGTCTCAGATACGCAGTATTTT. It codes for CASSLMGRVSDTQYF.

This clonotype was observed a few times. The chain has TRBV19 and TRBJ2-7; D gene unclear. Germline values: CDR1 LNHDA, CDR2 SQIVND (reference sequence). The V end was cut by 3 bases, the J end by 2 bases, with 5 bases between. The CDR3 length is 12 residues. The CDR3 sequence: CASSMGTYEQYF. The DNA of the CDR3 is TGTGCCAGTAGTATGGGGACCTACGAGCAGTACTTC.

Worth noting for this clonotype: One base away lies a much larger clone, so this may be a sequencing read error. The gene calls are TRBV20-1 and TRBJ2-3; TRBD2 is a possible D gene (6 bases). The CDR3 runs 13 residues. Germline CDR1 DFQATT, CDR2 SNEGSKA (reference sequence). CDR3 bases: TGCAGTGCTAGACGGACTAACACAGATGCGCAGTATTTT. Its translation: CSARRTNTDAQYF.

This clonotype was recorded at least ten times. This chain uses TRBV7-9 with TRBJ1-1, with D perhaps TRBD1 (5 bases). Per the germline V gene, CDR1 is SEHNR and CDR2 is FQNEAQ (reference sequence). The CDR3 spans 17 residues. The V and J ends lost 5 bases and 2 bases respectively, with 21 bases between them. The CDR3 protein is CASSPKAEGTKNTEAFF. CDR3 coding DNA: TGTGCCAGCAGCCCCAAAGCGGAGGGGACGAAAAACACTGAAGCTTTCTTT.

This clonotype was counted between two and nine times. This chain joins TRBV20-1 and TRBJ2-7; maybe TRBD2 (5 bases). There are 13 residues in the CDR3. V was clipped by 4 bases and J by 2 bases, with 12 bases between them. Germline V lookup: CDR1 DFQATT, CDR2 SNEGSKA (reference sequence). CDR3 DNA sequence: TGCAGTGCTAAAGAATCGGGAACCTACGAGCAGTACTTC. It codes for CSAKESGTYEQYF.

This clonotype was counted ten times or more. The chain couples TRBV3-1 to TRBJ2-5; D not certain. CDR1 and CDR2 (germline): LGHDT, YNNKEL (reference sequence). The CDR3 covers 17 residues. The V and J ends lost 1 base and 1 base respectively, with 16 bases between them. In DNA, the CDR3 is TGTGCCAGCAGCCAAGGGCTAAAGGAGACTCTCCAAGAGACCCAGTACTTC. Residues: CASSQGLKETLQETQYF.

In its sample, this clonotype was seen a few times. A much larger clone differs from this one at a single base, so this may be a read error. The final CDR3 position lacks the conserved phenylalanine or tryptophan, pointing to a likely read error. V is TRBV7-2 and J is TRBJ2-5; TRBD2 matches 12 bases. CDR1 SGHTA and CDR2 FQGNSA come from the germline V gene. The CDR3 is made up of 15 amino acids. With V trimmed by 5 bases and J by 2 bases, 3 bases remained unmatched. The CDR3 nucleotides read TGTGCCAGCAGCCTAGGACTAGCGGGACAAGAGACCCAGTACTCC. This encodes CASSLGLAGQETQYS.

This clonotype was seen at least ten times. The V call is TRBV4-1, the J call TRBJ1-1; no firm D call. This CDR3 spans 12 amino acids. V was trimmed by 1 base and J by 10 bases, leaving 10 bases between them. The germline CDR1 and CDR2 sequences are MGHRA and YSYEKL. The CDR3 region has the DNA TGCGCCAGCAGCCAAGGGCTAGCAGGAGCTTTCTTT. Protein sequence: CASSQGLAGAFF.

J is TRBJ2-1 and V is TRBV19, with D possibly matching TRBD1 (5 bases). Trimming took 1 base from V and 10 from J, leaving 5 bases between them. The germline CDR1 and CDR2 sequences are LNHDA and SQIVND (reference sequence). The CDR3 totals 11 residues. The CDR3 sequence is CASSIAGEQFF. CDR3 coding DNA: TGTGCCAGTAGTATAGCAGGGGAGCAGTTCTTC.

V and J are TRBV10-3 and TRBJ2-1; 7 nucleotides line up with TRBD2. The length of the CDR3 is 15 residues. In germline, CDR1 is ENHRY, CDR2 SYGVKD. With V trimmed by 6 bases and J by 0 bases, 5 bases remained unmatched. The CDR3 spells CAISSSGSSYNEQFF. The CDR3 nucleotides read TGTGCCATCAGCTCTAGCGGAAGCTCCTACAATGAGCAGTTCTTC.

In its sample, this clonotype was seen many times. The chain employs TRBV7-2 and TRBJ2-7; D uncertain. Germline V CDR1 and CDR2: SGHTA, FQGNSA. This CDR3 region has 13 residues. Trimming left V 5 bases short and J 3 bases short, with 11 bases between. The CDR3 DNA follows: TGTGCCAGCAGCCCGGCCTTGGTCTACGAGCAGTACTTC. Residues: CASSPALVYEQYF.

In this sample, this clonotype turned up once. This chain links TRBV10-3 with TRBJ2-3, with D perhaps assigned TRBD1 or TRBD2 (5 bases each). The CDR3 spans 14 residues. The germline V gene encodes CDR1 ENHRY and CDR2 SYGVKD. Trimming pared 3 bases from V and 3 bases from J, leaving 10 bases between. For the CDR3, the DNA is TGTGCCATCAGTGAAGGTGGGGGAACAGATACGCAGTATTTT. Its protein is CAISEGGGTDTQYF.

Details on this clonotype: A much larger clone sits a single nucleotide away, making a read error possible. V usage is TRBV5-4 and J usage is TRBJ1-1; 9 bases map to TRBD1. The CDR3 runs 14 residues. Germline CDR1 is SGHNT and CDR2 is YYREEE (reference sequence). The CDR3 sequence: CASSLQGANTVAFF. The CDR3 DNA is TGTGCCAGCAGCTTACAGGGGGCCAACACTGTAGCTTTCTTT.

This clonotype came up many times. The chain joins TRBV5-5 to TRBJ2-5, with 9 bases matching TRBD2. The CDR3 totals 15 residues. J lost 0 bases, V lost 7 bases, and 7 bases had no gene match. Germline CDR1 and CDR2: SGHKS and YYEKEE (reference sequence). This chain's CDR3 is CASSLAGSYQETQYF. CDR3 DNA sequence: TGTGCCAGCTCCCTAGCGGGGTCGTACCAAGAGACCCAGTACTTC. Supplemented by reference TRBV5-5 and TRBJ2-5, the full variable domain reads DAGVTQSPTHLIKTRGQQVTLRCSPISGHKSVSWYQQVLGQGPQFIFQYYEKEERGRGNFPDRFSARQFPNYSSELNVNALLLGDSALYLCASSLAGSYQETQYFGPGTRLLVL.

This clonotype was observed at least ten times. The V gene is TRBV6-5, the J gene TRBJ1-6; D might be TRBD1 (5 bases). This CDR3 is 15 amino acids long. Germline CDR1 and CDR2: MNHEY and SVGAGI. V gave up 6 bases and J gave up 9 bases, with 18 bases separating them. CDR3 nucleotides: TGTGCCAGCAGCTATTCAGGGAGGGGAATTTCACCCCTCCACTTT. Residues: CASSYSGRGISPLHF.

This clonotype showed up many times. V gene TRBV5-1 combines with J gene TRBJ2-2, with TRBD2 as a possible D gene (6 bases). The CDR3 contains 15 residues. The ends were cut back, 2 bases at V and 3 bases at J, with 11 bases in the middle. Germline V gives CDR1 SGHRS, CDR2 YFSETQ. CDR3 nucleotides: TGCGCCAGCAGCTTTCTGGGGGGAGACACCGGGGAGCTGTTTTTT. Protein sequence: CASSFLGGDTGELFF.

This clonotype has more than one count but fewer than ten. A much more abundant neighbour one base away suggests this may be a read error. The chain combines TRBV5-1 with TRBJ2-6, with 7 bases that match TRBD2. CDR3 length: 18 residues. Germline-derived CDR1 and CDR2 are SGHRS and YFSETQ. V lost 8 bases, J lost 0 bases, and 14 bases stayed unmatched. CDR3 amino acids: CARSQELAAISGANVLTF. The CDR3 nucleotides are TGCGCCAGGAGCCAGGAGCTAGCGGCGATCTCTGGGGCCAACGTCCTGACTTTC.